What follows is one TCR beta chain and its context. Its target is unknown. Sequencing followed a ViraFEST assay step that expanded antigen-specific CD4+ T cells with viral peptide pools. The authors isolated CD4+ T cells after around 9 days of culture. Participants received two doses of either the BNT162b2 or mRNA-1273 vaccine. Vaccinees lacked prior SARS-CoV-2 infection and tested negative for nucleocapsid antibodies. CDR3 length: 16 residues. The V gene's germline CDR1 is SNHLY and CDR2 FYNNEI. Germline trimming cut 5 bases from V and 0 bases from J; bases unmatched to any gene: 7. The data were obtained in a study of vaccination effects on CD4 cells after COVID-19. The data were produced by immunoSEQ multiplex PCR, yet TCRdb's version contains in-frame clones alone and is incomplete. The sample has around 67,000 clones, about 81% seen once.

Source: CD4+ T cells from PBMCs cultured with HCoV-229E spike peptides, taken after COVID-19 vaccination. The chain carries TRBV2 and TRBJ2-5, with 9 bases aligning to TRBD2. The sequence was collected from a human donor who received a COVID-19 vaccine. The CDR3 spells CASSFSGGRNQETQYF. The CDR3 DNA reads as TGTGCCAGCAGTTTTAGCGGGGGCCGCAACCAAGAGACCCAGTACTTC.